In its sample, the clone carrying this T cell receptor (beta chain) was seen a few times. Its antigen is unknown. Since a much larger clone is just one base distant, this may be a read error. This specimen comes from a study of blood T cells in healthy people across ages. Turning to the study itself: Template switching captured about one barcoded beta molecule per two T cells. Whole-study findings and limits: From one million sequenced T cells, diversity estimates were lower bounds.

Sample-barcoded 5' priming and a J-beta primer mix drove a second PCR of roughly 7 to 11 cycles. TCRdb re-called the 5' RACE reads with MiXCR, one entry per CDR3 protein. The sample yields just under 900,000 distinct CDR3 sequences, 25% to 30% seen once. The germline V gene has CDR1 DFQATT and CDR2 SNEGSKA (reference sequence). The CDR3 contains 13 residues. With 7 bases clipped from V and 9 bases from J, the junction kept 13 bases outside the gene matches. Each donor was a healthy Caucasian individual from Russia, aged roughly 6 to 90. Sample: blood. The receptor comes from a woman aged 80 or over in good health. The J gene is TRBJ2-5, the V gene TRBV20-1, with 8 bases matching TRBD1. The CDR3, as DNA: TGCAGTGTTATCCTCAGGGGGCGCGAGGCCCAGTACTTC. Translating gives CSVILRGREAQYF.